This T cell receptor beta chain was retrieved from a study of T cells in Graves' hyperthyroidism and ophthalmopathy. Study-wide points: Appearing also in blood were most of the thyroid clonotypes expanded above 0.001.

The ends were cut back, 2 bases at V and 4 bases at J, with 11 bases in the middle. Germline CDR1 and CDR2: SEHNR and FQNEAQ (reference sequence). The CDR3 has 14 amino acids. Details on this clonotype: The antigen remains unidentified.

Amplification targeted TCR beta CDR3 regions from RNA transcripts. A set of HTBI primers served as the primers for a first-round RT-PCR of the TCR CDR3. TCRdb re-derived calls from the multiplex PCR reads in MiXCR, one entry per CDR3 protein. The table lists nearly 750,000 distinct CDR3 sequences, around a third of them singletons. Hyperthyroidism patients were newly diagnosed, had disease duration under 2 months, and were aged 18 to 65 years. This sequence was found in a woman between 40 and 55 years old with Graves' hyperthyroidism. The rearrangement uses TRBV7-9 and TRBJ1-2; the D is unclear. Material for sequencing was blood. CDR3 in amino acids: CASSLWAAGYGYTF. The DNA for the CDR3 is TGTGCCAGCAGCTTATGGGCGGCAGGCTATGGCTACACCTTC.